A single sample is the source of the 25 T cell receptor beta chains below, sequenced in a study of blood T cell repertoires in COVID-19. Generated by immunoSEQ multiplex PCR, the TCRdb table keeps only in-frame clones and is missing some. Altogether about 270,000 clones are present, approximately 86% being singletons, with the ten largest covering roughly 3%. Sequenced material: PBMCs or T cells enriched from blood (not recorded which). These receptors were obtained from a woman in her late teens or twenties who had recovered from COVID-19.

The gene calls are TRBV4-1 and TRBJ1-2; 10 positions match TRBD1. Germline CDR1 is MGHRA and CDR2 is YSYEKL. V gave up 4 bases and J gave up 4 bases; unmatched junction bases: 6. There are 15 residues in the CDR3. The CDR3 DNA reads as TGCGCCAGCAGCCCCTGGGACAGGGGTAGCTATGGCTACACCTTC. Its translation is CASSPWDRGSYGYTF.

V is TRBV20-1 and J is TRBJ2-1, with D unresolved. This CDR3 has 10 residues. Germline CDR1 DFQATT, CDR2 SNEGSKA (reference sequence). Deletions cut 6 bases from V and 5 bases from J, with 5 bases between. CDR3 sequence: CSAANNEQFF. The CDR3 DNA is TGCAGTGCCGCTAACAATGAGCAGTTCTTC.

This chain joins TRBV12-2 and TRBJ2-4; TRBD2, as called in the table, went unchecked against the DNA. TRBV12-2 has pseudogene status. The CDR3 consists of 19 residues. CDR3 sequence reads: CASRLGFSGRGGAKNIQYF. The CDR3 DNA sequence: TGTGCAAGTCGCTTAGGTTTTAGCGGGAGGGGGGGAGCCAAAAACATTCAGTACTTC.

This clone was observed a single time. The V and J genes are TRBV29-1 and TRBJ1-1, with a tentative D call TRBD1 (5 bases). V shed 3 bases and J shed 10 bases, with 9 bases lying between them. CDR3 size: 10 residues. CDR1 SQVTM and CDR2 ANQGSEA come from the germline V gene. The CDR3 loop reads CSVDLGRAFF. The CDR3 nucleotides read TGCAGCGTTGACTTGGGGCGAGCTTTCTTT.

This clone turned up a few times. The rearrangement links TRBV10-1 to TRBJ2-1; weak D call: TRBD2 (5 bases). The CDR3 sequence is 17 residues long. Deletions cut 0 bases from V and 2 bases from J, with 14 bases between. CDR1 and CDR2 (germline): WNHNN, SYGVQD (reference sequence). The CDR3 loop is CASSESLLTRPYNEQFF. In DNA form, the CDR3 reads TGCGCCAGCAGTGAGTCTCTTCTTACTAGGCCCTACAATGAGCAGTTCTTC.

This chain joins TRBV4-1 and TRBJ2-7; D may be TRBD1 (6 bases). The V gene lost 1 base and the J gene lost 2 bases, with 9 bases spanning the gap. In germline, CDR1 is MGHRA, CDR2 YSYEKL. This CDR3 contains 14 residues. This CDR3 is CASSQVQGPYEQYF. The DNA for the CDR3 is TGCGCCAGCAGCCAAGTTCAGGGGCCCTACGAGCAGTACTTC.

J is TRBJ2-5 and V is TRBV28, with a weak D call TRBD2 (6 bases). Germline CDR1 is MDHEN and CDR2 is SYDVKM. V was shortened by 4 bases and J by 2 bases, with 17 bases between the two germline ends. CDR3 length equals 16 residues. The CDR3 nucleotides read TGTGCCAGCAGTTCCCCCGGGGACGGGAGACAAGAGACCCAGTACTTC. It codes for CASSSPGDGRQETQYF. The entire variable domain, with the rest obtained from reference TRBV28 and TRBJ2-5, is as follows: DVKVTQSSRYLVKRTGEKVFLECVQDMDHENMFWYRQDPGLGLRLIYFSYDVKMKEKGDIPEGYSVSREKKERFSLILESASTNQTSMYLCASSSPGDGRQETQYFGPGTRLLVL.

DNA for the CDR3: TGTGCCAGCAGCTCCCAAGGGACAGGGAACACTGAAGCTTTCTTT. Residues: CASSSQGTGNTEAFF. The rearrangement uses TRBV11-3 and TRBJ1-1; the match to TRBD1 covers 8 bases. Germline V lookup: CDR1 SGHNT, CDR2 YENEEA. J lost 1 base, V lost 4 bases, and 5 bases had no gene match. The CDR3 extends over 15 amino acids.

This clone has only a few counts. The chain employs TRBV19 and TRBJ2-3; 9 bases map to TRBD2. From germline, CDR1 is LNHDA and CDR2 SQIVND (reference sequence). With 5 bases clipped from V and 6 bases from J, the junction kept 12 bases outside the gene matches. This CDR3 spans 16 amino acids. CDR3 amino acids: CASSDYGRGGLDTQYF. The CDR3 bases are TGTGCCAGTAGTGACTATGGGCGGGGGGGCCTTGATACGCAGTATTTT.

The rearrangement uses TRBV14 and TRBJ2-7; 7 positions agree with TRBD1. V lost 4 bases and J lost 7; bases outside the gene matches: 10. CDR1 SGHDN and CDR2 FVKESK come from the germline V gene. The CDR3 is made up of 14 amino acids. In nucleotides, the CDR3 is TGTGCCAGCAGCCTTCAGGGGGTTACAGGGGAGCAGTACTTC. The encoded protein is CASSLQGVTGEQYF.

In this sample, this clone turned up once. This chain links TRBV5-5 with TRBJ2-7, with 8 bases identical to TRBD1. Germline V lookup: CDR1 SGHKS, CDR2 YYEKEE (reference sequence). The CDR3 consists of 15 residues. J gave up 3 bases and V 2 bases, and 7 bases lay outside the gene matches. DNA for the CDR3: TGTGCCAGCAGCTTTTCGGACAGGGTCGACTACGAGCAGTACTTC. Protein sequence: CASSFSDRVDYEQYF.

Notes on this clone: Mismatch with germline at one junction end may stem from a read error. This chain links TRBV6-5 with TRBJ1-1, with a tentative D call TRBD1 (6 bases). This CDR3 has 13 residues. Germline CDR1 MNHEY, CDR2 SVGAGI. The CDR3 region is CASSYGQGRVLMF. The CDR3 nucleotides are TGTGCCAGCAGTTACGGGCAGGGGCGGGTGTTGATGTTT.

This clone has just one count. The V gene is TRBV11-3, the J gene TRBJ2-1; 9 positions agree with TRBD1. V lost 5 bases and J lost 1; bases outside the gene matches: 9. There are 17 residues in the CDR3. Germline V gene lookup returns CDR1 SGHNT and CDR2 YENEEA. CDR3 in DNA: TGTGCCAGCAGCCCAGGTACCGGGACAGGGTCCTACAATGAGCAGTTCTTC. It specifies CASSPGTGTGSYNEQFF. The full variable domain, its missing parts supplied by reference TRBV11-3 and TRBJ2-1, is EAGVVQSPRYKIIEKKQPVAFWCNPISGHNTLYWYLQNLGQGPELLIRYENEEAVDDSQLPKDRFSAERLKGVDSTLKIQPAELGDSAVYLCASSPGTGTGSYNEQFFGPGTRLTVL.

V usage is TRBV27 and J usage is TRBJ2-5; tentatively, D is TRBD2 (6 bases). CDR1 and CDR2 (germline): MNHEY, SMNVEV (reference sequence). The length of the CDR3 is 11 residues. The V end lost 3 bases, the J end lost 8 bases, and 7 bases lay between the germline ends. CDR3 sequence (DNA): TGTGCCAGCAGTTTGGGGGGAACCCAGTACTTC. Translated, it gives CASSLGGTQYF.

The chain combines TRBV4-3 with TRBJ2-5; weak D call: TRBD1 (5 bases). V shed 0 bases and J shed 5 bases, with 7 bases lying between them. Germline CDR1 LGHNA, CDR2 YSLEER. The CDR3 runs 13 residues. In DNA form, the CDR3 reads TGCGCCAGCAGCCAAGATTCAGGGGAGACCCAGTACTTC. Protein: CASSQDSGETQYF.

The DNA of the CDR3 is TGTGCCAGCAGTTCTTTACTCAGCACAGATACGCAGTATTTT. It is translated as CASSSLLSTDTQYF. The chain has TRBV28 and TRBJ2-3, with unresolved D. The CDR3 covers 14 residues. Between the trimmed V and J ends, which lost 4 bases and 0 bases, there was a span of 8 bases. Per the germline V gene, CDR1 is MDHEN and CDR2 is SYDVKM.

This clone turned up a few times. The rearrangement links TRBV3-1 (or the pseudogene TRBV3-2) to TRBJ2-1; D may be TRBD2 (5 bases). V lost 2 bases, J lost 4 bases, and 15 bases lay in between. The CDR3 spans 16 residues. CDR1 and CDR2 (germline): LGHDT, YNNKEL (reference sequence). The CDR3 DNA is TGTGCCAGCAGCCAAAGGTGGGCAGCGGCATACAATGAGCAGTTCTTC. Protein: CASSQRWAAAYNEQFF.

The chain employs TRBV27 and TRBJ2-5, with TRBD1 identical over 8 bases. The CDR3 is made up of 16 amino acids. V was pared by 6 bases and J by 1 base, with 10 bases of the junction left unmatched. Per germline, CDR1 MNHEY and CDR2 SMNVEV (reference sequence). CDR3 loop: CASSPRTGTFQETQYF. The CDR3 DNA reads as TGTGCCAGCAGCCCAAGGACAGGGACCTTCCAAGAGACCCAGTACTTC.

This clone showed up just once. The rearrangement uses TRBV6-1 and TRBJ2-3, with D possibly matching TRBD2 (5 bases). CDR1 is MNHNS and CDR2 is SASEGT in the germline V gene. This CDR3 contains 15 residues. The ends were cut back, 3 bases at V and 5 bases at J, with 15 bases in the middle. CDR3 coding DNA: TGTGCCAGCAGTGACGGCCCTCCCGGAGGAGATACGCAGTATTTT. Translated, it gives CASSDGPPGGDTQYF.

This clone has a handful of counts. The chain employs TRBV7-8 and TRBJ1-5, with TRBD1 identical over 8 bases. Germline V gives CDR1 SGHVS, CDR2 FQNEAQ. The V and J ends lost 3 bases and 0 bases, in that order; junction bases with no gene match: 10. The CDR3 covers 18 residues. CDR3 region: CASSFDRDRTYSNQPQHF. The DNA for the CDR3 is TGTGCCAGCAGCTTTGACCGGGACAGGACTTATAGCAATCAGCCCCAGCATTTT. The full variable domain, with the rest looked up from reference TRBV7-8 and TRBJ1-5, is GAGVSQSPRYKVAKRGQDVALRCDPISGHVSLFWYQQALGQGPEFLTYFQNEAQLDKSGLPSDRFFAERPEGSVSTLKIQRTQQEDSAVYLCASSFDRDRTYSNQPQHFGDGTRLSIL.

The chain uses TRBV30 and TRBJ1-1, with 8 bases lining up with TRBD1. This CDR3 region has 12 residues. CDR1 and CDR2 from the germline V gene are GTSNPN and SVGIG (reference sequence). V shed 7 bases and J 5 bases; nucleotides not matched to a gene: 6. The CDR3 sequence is CASDRGRTEAFF. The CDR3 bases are TGTGCCTCCGACAGGGGTAGAACTGAAGCTTTCTTT. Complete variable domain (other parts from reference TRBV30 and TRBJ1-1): SQTIHQWPATLVQPVGSPLSLECTVEGTSNPNLYWYRQAAGRGLQLLFYSVGIGQISSEVPQNLSASRPQDRQFILSSKKLLLSDSGFYLCASDRGRTEAFFGQGTRLTVV.

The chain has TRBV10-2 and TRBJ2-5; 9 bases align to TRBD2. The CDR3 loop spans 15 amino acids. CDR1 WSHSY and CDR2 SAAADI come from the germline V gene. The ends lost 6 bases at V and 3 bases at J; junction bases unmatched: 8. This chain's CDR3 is CASSPEAGGEETQYF. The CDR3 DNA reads TGCGCCAGCAGCCCAGAAGCGGGGGGAGAAGAGACCCAGTACTTC.

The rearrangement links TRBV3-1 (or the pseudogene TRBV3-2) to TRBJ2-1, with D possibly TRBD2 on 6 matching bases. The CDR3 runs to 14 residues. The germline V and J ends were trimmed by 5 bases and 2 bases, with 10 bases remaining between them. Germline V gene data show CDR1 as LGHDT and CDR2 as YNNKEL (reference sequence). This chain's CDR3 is CASSGGFPYNEQFF. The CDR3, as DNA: TGTGCCAGCAGCGGGGGGTTCCCCTACAATGAGCAGTTCTTC.

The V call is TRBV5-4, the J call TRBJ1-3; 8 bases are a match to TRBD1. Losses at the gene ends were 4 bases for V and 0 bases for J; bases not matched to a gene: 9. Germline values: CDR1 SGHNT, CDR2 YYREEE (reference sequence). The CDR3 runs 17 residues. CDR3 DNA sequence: TGTGCCAGCAGCCCCCGGACAGGGACAATCTCTGGAAACACCATATATTTT. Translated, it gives CASSPRTGTISGNTIYF. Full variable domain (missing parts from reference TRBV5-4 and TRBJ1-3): ETGVTQSPTHLIKTRGQQVTLRCSSQSGHNTVSWYQQALGQGPQFIFQYYREEENGRGNFPPRFSGLQFPNYSSELNVNALELDDSALYLCASSPRTGTISGNTIYFGEGSWLTVV.

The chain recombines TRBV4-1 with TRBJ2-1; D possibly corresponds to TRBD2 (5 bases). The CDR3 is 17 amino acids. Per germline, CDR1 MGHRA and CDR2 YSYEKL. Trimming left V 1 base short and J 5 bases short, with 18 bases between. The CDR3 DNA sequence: TGCGCCAGCAGCCAAGCCCCTTATCCGGACGGGAACAATGAGCAGTTCTTC. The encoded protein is CASSQAPYPDGNNEQFF.